This entry concerns a single T cell receptor beta chain. Its antigen is currently unknown. This CDR3 region has 14 residues. V was pared by 4 bases and J by 2 bases, with 7 bases of the junction left unmatched. In germline, CDR1 is SQVTM, CDR2 ANQGSEA. The sample originates from a study of T-cell memory formation after mild COVID-19. TCRdb redid the calling of the 5' RACE reads with MiXCR, one entry per CDR3 protein. The sample contains around 530,000 distinct CDR3 sequences, less than 25% of which appear only once. Whole-study results and caveats: Clones that contracted from day 15 to 85 had balanced CD4/CD8; later expanders were CD4+ biased.

J is TRBJ2-5 and V is TRBV29-1; 7 positions match TRBD2. The material sequenced was PBMCs or a T cell subset sorted from them (not recorded which). The TCR originated in an adult woman who had mild COVID-19 (a few samples of this study predate the infection). Cell type and time point are not known. The DNA of the CDR3 is TGCAGCGTTGCTGGGCTAGCGGCGCAAGAGACCCAGTACTTC. This gives the protein CSVAGLAAQETQYF.